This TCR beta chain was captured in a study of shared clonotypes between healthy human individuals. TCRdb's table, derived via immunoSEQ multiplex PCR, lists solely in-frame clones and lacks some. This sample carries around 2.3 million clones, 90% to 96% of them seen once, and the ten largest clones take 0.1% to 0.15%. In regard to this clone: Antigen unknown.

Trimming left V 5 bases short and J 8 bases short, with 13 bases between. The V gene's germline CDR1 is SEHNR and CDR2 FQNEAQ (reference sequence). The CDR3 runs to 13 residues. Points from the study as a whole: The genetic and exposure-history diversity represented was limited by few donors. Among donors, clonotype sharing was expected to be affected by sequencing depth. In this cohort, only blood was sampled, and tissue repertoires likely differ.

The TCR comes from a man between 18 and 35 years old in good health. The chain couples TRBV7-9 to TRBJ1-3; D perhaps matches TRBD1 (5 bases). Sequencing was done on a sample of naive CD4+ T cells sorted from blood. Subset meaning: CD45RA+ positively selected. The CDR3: CASSLEGVDTIYF. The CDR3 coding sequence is TGTGCCAGCAGCCTTGAAGGGGTGGACACCATATATTTT.